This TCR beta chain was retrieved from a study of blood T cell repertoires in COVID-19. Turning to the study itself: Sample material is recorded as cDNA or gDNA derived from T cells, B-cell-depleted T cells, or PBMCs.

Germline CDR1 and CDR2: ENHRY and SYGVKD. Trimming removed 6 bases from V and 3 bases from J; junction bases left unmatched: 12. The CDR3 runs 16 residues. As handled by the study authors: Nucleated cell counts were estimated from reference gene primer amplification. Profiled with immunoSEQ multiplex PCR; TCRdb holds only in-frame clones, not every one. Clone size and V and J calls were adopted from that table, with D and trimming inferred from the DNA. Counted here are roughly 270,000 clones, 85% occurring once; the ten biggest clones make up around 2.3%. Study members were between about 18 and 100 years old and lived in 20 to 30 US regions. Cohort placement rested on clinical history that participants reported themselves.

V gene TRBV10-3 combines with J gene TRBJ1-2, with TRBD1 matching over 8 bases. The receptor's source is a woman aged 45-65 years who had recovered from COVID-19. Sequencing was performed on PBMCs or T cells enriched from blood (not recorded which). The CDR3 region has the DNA TGTGCCATCAGCGACCCTCGGACAGGGTGGGACTATGGCTACACCTTC. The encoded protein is CAISDPRTGWDYGYTF.